This entry concerns a single T cell receptor beta chain. The antigen remains undetermined. Germline values: CDR1 SNHLY, CDR2 FYNNEI. The CDR3 runs 14 residues. Trimming removed 5 bases at V and 8 bases at J, with 15 bases between. The source of the sample is a study of cytomegalovirus exposure and HLA in healthy donors. Study summary: Unique TCR beta sequences numbering some 110 million came from 190 million or so T cells in an earlier analysis.

Study observations and caveats: TCR beta sequences numbering 15,000 to 20,000 were associated with HLA alleles at 0.05 false discovery rate in a later analysis. As immune exposure information, only CMV serostatus was available.

The primer mix had 60 Vbeta and 13 Jbeta primers. The data were produced by immunoSEQ multiplex PCR, yet TCRdb's version contains in-frame clones alone and is incomplete. The sample comprises approximately 160,000 clones, 65% to 90% of which are singletons, and about 2% rests with the top ten. The chain links TRBV2 to TRBJ1-4; the D gene is possibly TRBD1 (6 bases). The origin of this receptor is a human donor in good health. Sequencing was carried out using PBMCs. CDR3 sequence (DNA): TGTGCCAGCAGTCCCCGGGGGGGGCTCGAAAAACTGTTTTTT. Translated, it gives CASSPRGGLEKLFF. The variable domain in full, with the rest retrieved from reference TRBV2 and TRBJ1-4, is EPEVTQTPSHQVTQMGQEVILRCVPISNHLYFYWYRQILGQKVEFLVSFYNNEISEKSEIFDDQFSVERPDGSNFTLKIRSTKLEDSAMYFCASSPRGGLEKLFFGSGTQLSVL.